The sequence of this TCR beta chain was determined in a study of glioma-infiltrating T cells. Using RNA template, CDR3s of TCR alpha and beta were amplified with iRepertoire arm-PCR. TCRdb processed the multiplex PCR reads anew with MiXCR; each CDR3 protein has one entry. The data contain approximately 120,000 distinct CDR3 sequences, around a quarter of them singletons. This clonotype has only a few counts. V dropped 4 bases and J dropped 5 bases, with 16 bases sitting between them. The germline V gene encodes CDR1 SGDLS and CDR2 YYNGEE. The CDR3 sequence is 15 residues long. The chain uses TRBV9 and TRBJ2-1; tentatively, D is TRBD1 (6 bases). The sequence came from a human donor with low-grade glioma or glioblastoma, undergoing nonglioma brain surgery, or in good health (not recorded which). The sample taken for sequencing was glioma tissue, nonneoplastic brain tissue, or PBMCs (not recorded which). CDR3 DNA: TGTGCCAGCAGCAAAACGGACAGCCGCAACAATGAGCAGTTCTTC. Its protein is CASSKTDSRNNEQFF.